These T cell receptor beta chains were read from a single sample in a study of Graves' ophthalmopathy and Graves' hyperthyroidism. TCRdb itself ran the multiplex PCR reads through MiXCR, one entry per CDR3 protein. In the table there are 600,000 to 700,000 distinct CDR3 sequences, roughly two fifths of which are singletons. The sample taken for sequencing was peripheral blood. Every receptor here comes from an adult man with Graves' ophthalmopathy. The CDR3 runs from the conserved cysteine through the conserved F or W. The D gene is left open where the match is weak. A clone size is listed for some rows: how often the clone was seen (once, few, many), or a class if it is expanded.

j_gene: TRBJ2-7; v_gene: TRBV12-3/TRBV12-4; abundance: -; d_gene: TRBD1; CDR3aa: CASSLWGQGVYEQYF; CDR3nt: TGTGCCAGCAGTTTATGGGGACAGGGGGTTTACGAGCAGTACTTC
j_gene: TRBJ1-1; v_gene: TRBV20-1; abundance: -; d_gene: TRBD1; CDR3aa: CSARGTGAPRRTEAFF; CDR3nt: TGCAGTGCTAGAGGGACAGGGGCCCCGAGGAGGACTGAAGCTTTCTTT
j_gene: TRBJ1-1; v_gene: TRBV15; abundance: -; d_gene: -; CDR3aa: CATSRVGGRRTEAFF; CDR3nt: TGTGCCACCAGCAGAGTGGGTGGCAGGCGCACTGAAGCTTTCTTT
j_gene: TRBJ1-3; v_gene: TRBV29-1; abundance: many; d_gene: TRBD1; CDR3aa: CSVEGTGGNTIYF; CDR3nt: TGCAGCGTTGAAGGGACAGGGGGAAACACCATATATTTT
j_gene: TRBJ1-2; v_gene: TRBV9; abundance: -; d_gene: TRBD1; CDR3aa: CASSARGGSRYTF; CDR3nt: TGTGCCAGCAGCGCCAGGGGGGGCTCCCGCTACACCTTC
j_gene: TRBJ2-7; v_gene: TRBV25-1; abundance: many; d_gene: -; CDR3aa: CASSAGRGYEQYF; CDR3nt: TGTGCCAGCAGTGCGGGCAGGGGCTACGAGCAGTACTTC
j_gene: TRBJ2-2; v_gene: TRBV20-1; abundance: -; d_gene: TRBD1; CDR3aa: CSASPGGFAGELFF; CDR3nt: TGCAGTGCTAGCCCAGGGGGCTTCGCCGGGGAGCTGTTTTTT
j_gene: TRBJ2-7; v_gene: TRBV5-5; abundance: many; d_gene: -; CDR3aa: CASSHPTTAHYEQYF; CDR3nt: TGTGCCAGCAGCCACCCCACGACAGCCCACTACGAGCAGTACTTC
j_gene: TRBJ1-1; v_gene: TRBV29-1; abundance: -; d_gene: -; CDR3aa: CSGWDRYTEAFF; CDR3nt: TGCAGCGGATGGGACCGCTACACTGAAGCTTTCTTT
j_gene: TRBJ1-2; v_gene: TRBV25-1; abundance: -; d_gene: -; CDR3aa: CASSEPGTNYGYTF; CDR3nt: TGTGCCAGCAGTGAACCCGGGACCAACTATGGCTACACCTTC
j_gene: TRBJ1-5; v_gene: TRBV29-1; abundance: many; d_gene: -; CDR3aa: CSVRQGINQPQHF; CDR3nt: TGCAGCGTTAGGCAGGGGATTAATCAGCCCCAGCATTTT
j_gene: TRBJ2-5; v_gene: TRBV12-3/TRBV12-4; abundance: few; d_gene: -; CDR3aa: CASSFGLGPEETQYF; CDR3nt: TGTGCCAGCAGCTTCGGACTCGGCCCGGAAGAGACCCAGTACTTC
j_gene: TRBJ1-5; v_gene: TRBV10-3; abundance: many; d_gene: -; CDR3aa: CAISRTVDQPQHF; CDR3nt: TGTGCCATCAGTCGGACAGTCGATCAGCCCCAGCATTTT
j_gene: TRBJ1-3; v_gene: TRBV7-9; abundance: -; d_gene: -; CDR3aa: CASSQSGRFSGNTIYF; CDR3nt: TGTGCCAGCAGCCAATCCGGACGGTTCTCTGGAAACACCATATATTTT
j_gene: TRBJ2-2; v_gene: TRBV19; abundance: few; d_gene: TRBD1; CDR3aa: CASSIGLGQGANTGELFF; CDR3nt: TGTGCCAGTAGTATAGGCCTGGGACAGGGCGCGAACACCGGGGAGCTGTTTTTT
j_gene: TRBJ1-1; v_gene: TRBV7-2; abundance: few; d_gene: -; CDR3aa: CASSPRVDGNTEAFF; CDR3nt: TGTGCCAGCAGCCCCCGGGTCGACGGGAACACTGAAGCTTTCTTT
j_gene: TRBJ2-7; v_gene: TRBV2; abundance: -; d_gene: -; CDR3aa: CASSLADNSYEQYF; CDR3nt: TGTGCCAGCAGCTTGGCGGACAACTCCTACGAGCAGTACTTC
j_gene: TRBJ1-1; v_gene: TRBV7-9; abundance: -; d_gene: -; CDR3aa: CASRTGGVMNTEAFF; CDR3nt: TGTGCCAGCAGAACGGGGGGGGTGATGAACACTGAAGCTTTCTTT
j_gene: TRBJ2-7; v_gene: TRBV10-3; abundance: many; d_gene: -; CDR3aa: CAITQTSPYEQYF; CDR3nt: TGTGCCATCACCCAGACTAGTCCCTACGAGCAGTACTTC
j_gene: TRBJ2-6; v_gene: TRBV11-2; abundance: -; d_gene: -; CDR3aa: CASSSTTRVGANVLTF; CDR3nt: TGTGCCAGCAGCTCCACCACCCGGGTTGGGGCCAACGTCCTGACTTTC
j_gene: TRBJ1-5; v_gene: TRBV15; abundance: many; d_gene: -; CDR3aa: CATSRGGGNQPQHF; CDR3nt: TGTGCCACCAGCAGAGGCGGAGGCAATCAGCCCCAGCATTTT
j_gene: TRBJ1-6; v_gene: TRBV15; abundance: many; d_gene: -; CDR3aa: CATRTGANSPLHF; CDR3nt: TGTGCCACCAGGACAGGCGCTAATTCACCCCTCCACTTT
j_gene: TRBJ1-2; v_gene: TRBV12-3/TRBV12-4; abundance: -; d_gene: -; CDR3aa: CASSLNTWGYGYTF; CDR3nt: TGTGCCAGCAGTTTGAACACCTGGGGGTATGGCTACACCTTC
j_gene: TRBJ1-2; v_gene: TRBV7-9; abundance: -; d_gene: -; CDR3aa: CASSEDWRGDGYTF; CDR3nt: TGTGCCAGCAGCGAGGACTGGAGGGGTGATGGCTACACCTTC
j_gene: TRBJ1-2; v_gene: TRBV9; abundance: -; d_gene: -; CDR3aa: CASSQAQIYGYTF; CDR3nt: TGTGCCAGCAGCCAAGCGCAGATTTATGGCTACACCTTC
j_gene: TRBJ1-2; v_gene: TRBV20-1; abundance: many; d_gene: -; CDR3aa: CSARGDVGYGYTF; CDR3nt: TGCAGTGCAAGAGGGGATGTGGGCTATGGCTACACCTTC